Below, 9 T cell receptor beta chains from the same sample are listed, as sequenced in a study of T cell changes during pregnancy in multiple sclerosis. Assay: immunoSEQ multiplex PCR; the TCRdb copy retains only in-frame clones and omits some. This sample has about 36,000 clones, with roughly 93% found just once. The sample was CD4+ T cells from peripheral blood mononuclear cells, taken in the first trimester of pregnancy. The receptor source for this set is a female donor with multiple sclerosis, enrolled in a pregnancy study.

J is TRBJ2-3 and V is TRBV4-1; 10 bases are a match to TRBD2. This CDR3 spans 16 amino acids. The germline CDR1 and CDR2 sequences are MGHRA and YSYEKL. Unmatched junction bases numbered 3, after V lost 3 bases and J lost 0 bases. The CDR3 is CASSHGLAASTDTQYF. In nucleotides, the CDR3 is TGCGCCAGCAGCCACGGACTAGCGGCTAGCACAGATACGCAGTATTTT.

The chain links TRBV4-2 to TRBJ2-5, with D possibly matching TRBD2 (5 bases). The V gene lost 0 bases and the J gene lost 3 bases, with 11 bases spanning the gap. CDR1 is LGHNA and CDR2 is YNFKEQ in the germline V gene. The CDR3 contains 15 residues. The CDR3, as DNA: TGTGCCAGCAGCCAAGAAGAGGGAAGGAAAGAGACCCAGTACTTC. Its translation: CASSQEEGRKETQYF.

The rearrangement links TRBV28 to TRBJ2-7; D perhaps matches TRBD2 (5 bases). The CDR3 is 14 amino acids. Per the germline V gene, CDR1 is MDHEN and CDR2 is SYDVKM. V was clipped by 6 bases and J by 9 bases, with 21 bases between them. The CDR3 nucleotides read TGTGCCAGCAGGGCTCGAGACTACAGATGGTGGCAGTACTTC. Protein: CASRARDYRWWQYF.

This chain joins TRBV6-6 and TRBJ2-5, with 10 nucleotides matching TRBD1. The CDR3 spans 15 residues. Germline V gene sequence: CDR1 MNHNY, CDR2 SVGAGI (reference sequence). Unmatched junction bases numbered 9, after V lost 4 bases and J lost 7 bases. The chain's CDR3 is CASSFTPGQGWTQYF. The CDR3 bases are TGTGCCAGCAGTTTTACCCCGGGACAGGGGTGGACCCAGTACTTC.

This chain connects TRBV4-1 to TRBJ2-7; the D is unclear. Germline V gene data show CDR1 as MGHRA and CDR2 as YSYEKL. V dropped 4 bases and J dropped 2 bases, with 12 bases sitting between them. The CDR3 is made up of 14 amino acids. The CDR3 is CASSPAQGAYEQYF. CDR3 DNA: TGCGCCAGCAGCCCCGCACAAGGAGCCTACGAGCAGTACTTC.

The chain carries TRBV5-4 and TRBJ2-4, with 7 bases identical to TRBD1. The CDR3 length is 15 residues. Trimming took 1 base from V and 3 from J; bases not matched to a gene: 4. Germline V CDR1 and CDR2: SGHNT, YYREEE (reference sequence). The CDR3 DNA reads TGTGCCAGCAGCTTGACAGGGGACAGCAAAAACATTCAGTACTTC. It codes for CASSLTGDSKNIQYF. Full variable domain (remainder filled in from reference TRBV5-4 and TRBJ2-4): ETGVTQSPTHLIKTRGQQVTLRCSSQSGHNTVSWYQQALGQGPQFIFQYYREEENGRGNFPPRFSGLQFPNYSSELNVNALELDDSALYLCASSLTGDSKNIQYFGAGTRLSVL.

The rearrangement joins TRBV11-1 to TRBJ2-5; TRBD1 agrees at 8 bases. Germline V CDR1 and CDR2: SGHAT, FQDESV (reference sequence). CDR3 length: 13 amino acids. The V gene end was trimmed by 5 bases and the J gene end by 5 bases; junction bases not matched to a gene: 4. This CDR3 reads CASSLDRGETQYF. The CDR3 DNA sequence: TGTGCCAGCAGCCTCGACAGGGGCGAGACCCAGTACTTC.

The CDR3 reads CAISETDRPGGEAFF. The CDR3 nucleotides read TGTGCCATCAGTGAGACTGACCGGCCAGGTGGTGAAGCTTTCTTT. This chain links TRBV10-3 with TRBJ1-1; D is unclear. This CDR3 is built from 15 residues. Trimming shortened V by 2 bases and J by 7 bases, and 17 bases separated the two germline ends. Germline-derived CDR1 and CDR2 are ENHRY and SYGVKD.

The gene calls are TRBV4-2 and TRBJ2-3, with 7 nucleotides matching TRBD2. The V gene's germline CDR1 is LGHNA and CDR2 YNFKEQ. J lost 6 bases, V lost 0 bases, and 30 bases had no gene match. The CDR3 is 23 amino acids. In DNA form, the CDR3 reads TGTGCCAGCAGCCAAGATCCCCCTGCGTTGACTAGCCTATTACCCTCACGTCGGGATACGCAGTATTTT. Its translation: CASSQDPPALTSLLPSRRDTQYF.